This T cell receptor (beta chain) was documented in a study of blood T cell repertoires in COVID-19. On the study more broadly: Both acute and convalescent COVID-19 samples were obtained from the United States, Italy and Spain. T cells, B-cell-depleted T cells, or PBMCs supplied cDNA or gDNA.

There are 16 residues in the CDR3. The J segment lost 7 bases and the V segment lost 0 bases, leaving 7 bases of the junction unmatched. Germline loops: CDR1 SGHTA, CDR2 FQGNSA. In the source study's methods: Estimated nucleated cell counts came from reference gene primer amplification. Sequenced by immunoSEQ multiplex PCR; TCRdb stores in-frame clones only, minus some. V, J and clone size are taken as reported in that table, and D and trimming were inferred from the DNA itself. The repertoire holds over 250,000 clones, roughly 88% seen once, with roughly 0.8% in the top ten. Input material: peripheral blood. The chain couples TRBV7-2 to TRBJ2-2; TRBD1 agrees at 8 bases. This clonotype originated in a woman under 40 with acute or convalescent COVID-19. The CDR3 nucleotides are TGTGCCAGCAGCTTAGCCGGGACAGGCGGCATCGGGGAGCTGTTTTTT. This gives the protein CASSLAGTGGIGELFF.